This T cell receptor beta chain was observed in a study of molecular identifiers for immune sequencing clone quantification. Turning to the study itself: In replicates, the authors split RNA from approximately 20,000 or 100,000 naive CD8 cells five ways and sequenced four.

Study-wide results and caveats: Effector cells had over 99% of their molecules in clones above 20 RNA copies, while naive cells had under 1%.

Ten or more counts support this clonotype. Its antigen is still unknown. Preparation of the bulk TCR libraries relied on previously described methods and listed TCR primers. TCRdb passed the PCR reads through MiXCR, listing each CDR3 protein once. The sample has 490,000 or so distinct CDR3 sequences; about 25% are singletons. Using 10%, 30% or 50% RNA, naive CD8 libraries were derived from around 20,000 to 1,000,000 sorted cells. Trimming removed 3 bases at V and 6 bases at J, with 12 bases between. The CDR3 sequence is 13 residues long. CDR1 is MDHEN, CDR2 SYDVKM, per germline. Sequenced: naive CD8+ T cells from blood, with Jurkat cell RNA spiked in. Regarding subset: FACS-sorted CD8+CD4-CCR7+CD45RA+ naive T cells. The V and J genes are TRBV28 and TRBJ2-7; D gene unclear. This TCR came from a human donor in good health. Some libraries in this study had Jurkat cell RNA spiked in. The CDR3, as DNA: TGTGCCAGCAGTTTTCTCCTTGCCCGCGAGCAGTACTTC. Its translation is CASSFLLAREQYF. The full variable domain, its missing parts supplied by reference TRBV28 and TRBJ2-7, is DVKVTQSSRYLVKRTGEKVFLECVQDMDHENMFWYRQDPGLGLRLIYFSYDVKMKEKGDIPEGYSVSREKKERFSLILESASTNQTSMYLCASSFLLAREQYFGPGTRLTVT.